This TCR beta chain was captured by sequencing in a study of beta chain features in type 1 diabetes. Findings and limits, study-wide: Type 1 diabetes patients showed a moderate but significant shortening of TCRB CDR3s in all four CD4+ subsets.

The CDR3 totals 15 residues. The V gene lost 2 bases and the J gene lost 7 bases, with 17 bases spanning the gap. The germline CDR1 and CDR2 sequences are MNHEY and SMNVEV (reference sequence). A word on this clone: The antigen remains unidentified.

Of the isolated RNA, all was reverse transcribed, and so the sequenced material was expressed TCRB transcripts. The assay was immunoSEQ multiplex PCR, and TCRdb's table has in-frame clones only and misses some. The repertoire consists of some 290,000 clones, with about 13% occurring once and the leading ten covering approximately 0.015%. The sequencing sample was made of naive CD4+ T cells from blood. The receptor's source is a man between 25 and 39 years old with type 1 diabetes. The chain links TRBV27 to TRBJ1-2; D unresolved. The CDR3 is CASSLAPQFNFGYTF. The CDR3 DNA reads as TGTGCCAGCAGTTTAGCCCCCCAGTTTAATTTTGGCTACACCTTC.